This T cell receptor (beta chain) was recorded in a study of identifying expanded T cells in peripheral blood. General study findings and limits: Over about two and four weeks, about 15 and 19 clones changed, versus approximately 1.2 between replicates.

Turning to this clone: What it binds is unknown.

Some clones are missing from TCRdb's copy, which holds only in-frame ones; the method was immunoSEQ multiplex PCR. The sample records over 70,000 clones, 70% to 90% being singletons. Germline values: CDR1 SNHLY, CDR2 FYNNEI. V dropped 0 bases and J dropped 8 bases, with 10 bases sitting between them. The CDR3 totals 13 residues. Collection occurred without any documented infections or immune events in donors. This rearrangement joins TRBV2 to TRBJ1-2; no firm D call. The TCR comes from a person aged 18 to 75 in good health. Sequencing was performed on blood. The CDR3 DNA reads TGTGCCAGCAGTGAAGCGATGACGGAGGGCTACACCTTC. This sequence encodes CASSEAMTEGYTF.